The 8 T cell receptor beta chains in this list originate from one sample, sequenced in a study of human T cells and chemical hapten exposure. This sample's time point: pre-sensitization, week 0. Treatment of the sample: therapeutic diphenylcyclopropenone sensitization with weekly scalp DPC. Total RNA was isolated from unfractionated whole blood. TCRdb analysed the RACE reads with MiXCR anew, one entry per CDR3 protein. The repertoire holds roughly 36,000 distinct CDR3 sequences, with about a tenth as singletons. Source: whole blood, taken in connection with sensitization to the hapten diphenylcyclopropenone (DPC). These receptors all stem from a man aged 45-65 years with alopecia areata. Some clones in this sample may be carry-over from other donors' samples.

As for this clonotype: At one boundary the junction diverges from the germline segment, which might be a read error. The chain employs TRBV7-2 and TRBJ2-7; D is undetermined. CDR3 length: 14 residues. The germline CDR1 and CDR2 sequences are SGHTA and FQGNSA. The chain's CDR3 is CASSQSKGTYEQYF. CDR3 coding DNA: TGCGCCAGCAGCCAAAGCAAAGGAACCTACGAGCAGTACTTC.

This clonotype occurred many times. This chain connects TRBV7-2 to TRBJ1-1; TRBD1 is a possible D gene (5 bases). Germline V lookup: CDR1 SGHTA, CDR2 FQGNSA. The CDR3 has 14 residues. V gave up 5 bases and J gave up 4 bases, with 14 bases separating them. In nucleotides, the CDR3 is TGTGCCAGCAGCCCCCAGGTAGGGACCACTGAAGCTTTCTTT. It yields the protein CASSPQVGTTEAFF.

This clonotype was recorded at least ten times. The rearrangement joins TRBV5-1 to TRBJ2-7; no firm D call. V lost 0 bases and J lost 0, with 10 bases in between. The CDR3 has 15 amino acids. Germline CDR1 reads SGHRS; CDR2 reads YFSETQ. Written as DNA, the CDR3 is TGCGCCAGCAGCTTGGCTTACCGGGCCTCCTACGAGCAGTACTTC. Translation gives CASSLAYRASYEQYF.

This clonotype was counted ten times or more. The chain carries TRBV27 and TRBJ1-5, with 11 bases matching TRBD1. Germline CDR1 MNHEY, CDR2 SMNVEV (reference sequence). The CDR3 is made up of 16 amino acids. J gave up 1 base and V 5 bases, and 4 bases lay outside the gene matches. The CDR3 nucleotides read TGTGCCAGCAGTCCCTGGGACAGGGGGAGCAATCAGCCCCAGCATTTT. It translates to CASSPWDRGSNQPQHF.

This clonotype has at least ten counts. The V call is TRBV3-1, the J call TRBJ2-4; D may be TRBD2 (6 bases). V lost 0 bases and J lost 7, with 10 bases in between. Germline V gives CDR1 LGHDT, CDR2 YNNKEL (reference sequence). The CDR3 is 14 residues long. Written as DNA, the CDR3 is TGTGCCAGCAGCCAAGATGCGGGGTCGAACATTCAGTACTTC. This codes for CASSQDAGSNIQYF.

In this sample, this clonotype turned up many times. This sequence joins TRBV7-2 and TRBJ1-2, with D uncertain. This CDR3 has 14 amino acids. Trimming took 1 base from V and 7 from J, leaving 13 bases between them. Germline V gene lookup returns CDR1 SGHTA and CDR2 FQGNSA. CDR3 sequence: CASSLGPTASGYTF. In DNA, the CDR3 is TGTGCCAGCAGCTTAGGACCCACCGCCAGTGGCTACACCTTC.

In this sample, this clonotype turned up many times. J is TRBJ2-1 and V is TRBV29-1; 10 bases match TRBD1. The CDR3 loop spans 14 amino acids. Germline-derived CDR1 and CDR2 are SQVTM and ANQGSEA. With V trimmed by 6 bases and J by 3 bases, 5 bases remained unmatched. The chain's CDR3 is CSVGRDRGYNEQFF. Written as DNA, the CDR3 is TGCAGCGTGGGGCGGGACAGGGGCTACAATGAGCAGTTCTTC.

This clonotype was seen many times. The CDR3 region is CASSLFVEGGTDTQYF. The CDR3 coding sequence is TGTGCCAGCAGCTTGTTCGTTGAGGGCGGAACAGATACGCAGTATTTT. The chain is built from TRBV5-4 and TRBJ2-3; D possibly corresponds to TRBD2 (5 bases). Germline-derived CDR1 and CDR2 are SGHNT and YYREEE (reference sequence). The CDR3 runs 16 residues. V lost 1 base to trimming and J lost 3 bases, with 15 bases between them.